These T cell receptor beta chains were read from a single sample in a study of patients and donors after allogeneic stem cell transplantation. MiXCR, applied by TCRdb to the RT-PCR reads, yields one record per CDR3 protein. The table shows 400,000 to 450,000 distinct CDR3 sequences, with about a sixth occurring only once. The sequenced sample consisted of blood, either unsorted or a sorted T cell fraction (not recorded which). The receptor source for this set is a human donor who was either an allogeneic HSCT recipient or a stem cell or donor lymphocyte infusion donor (not recorded which). It is not recorded whose cells these are; they may come from a transplant donor. Each CDR3 is given with its conserved first and last residue. D genes are given only for firm matches. Clone size is stated in some rows and not others, as once, few, many or a class when expanded.

len: 17
j_gene: TRBJ2-7
abundance: .
v_gene: TRBV20-1
d_gene: .
CDR3nt: TGCAGTGCTAGAGGTTCCATCCGACAGAGCTCTTCCTACGAGCAGTACTTC
CDR3aa: CSARGSIRQSSSYEQYF

len: 15
j_gene: TRBJ1-5
abundance: .
v_gene: TRBV4-3
d_gene: .
CDR3nt: TGCGCCAGCAGCCAGGTACGGGGTAGCAATCAGCCCCAGCATTTT
CDR3aa: CASSQVRGSNQPQHF

len: 19
j_gene: TRBJ2-3
abundance: once
v_gene: TRBV24-1
d_gene: .
CDR3nt: TGTGCCACCAGTGGCTCCGGTGGGCTAGCGCCACGTAGGTTGGATACGCAGTATTTT
CDR3aa: CATSGSGGLAPRRLDTQYF

len: 15
j_gene: TRBJ2-1
abundance: .
v_gene: TRBV7-3
d_gene: .
CDR3nt: TGTGCCAGCAGCCCAGGGGAGCGGGTCTACAATGAGCAGTTCTTC
CDR3aa: CASSPGERVYNEQFF

len: 11
j_gene: TRBJ2-1
abundance: .
v_gene: TRBV15
d_gene: .
CDR3nt: TGTGCCACCAAGACCCACAATGAGCAGTTCTTC
CDR3aa: CATKTHNEQFF

len: 16
j_gene: TRBJ2-6
abundance: few
v_gene: TRBV5-1
d_gene: .
CDR3nt: TGCGCCAGCAGGCCCGTTACTCTCTCTGGGGCCAACGTCCTGACTTTC
CDR3aa: CASRPVTLSGANVLTF

len: 14
j_gene: TRBJ2-1
abundance: few
v_gene: TRBV7-9
d_gene: .
CDR3nt: TGTGCCAGCCGAGGGGCGGGGGCTCGCAATGAGCAGTTCTTC
CDR3aa: CASRGAGARNEQFF

len: 15
j_gene: TRBJ2-6
abundance: .
v_gene: TRBV6-1
d_gene: .
CDR3nt: TGTGCCAGCAGTCAAGCGGACTCTGGGGCCAACGTCCTGACTTTC
CDR3aa: CASSQADSGANVLTF

len: 13
j_gene: TRBJ2-1
abundance: .
v_gene: TRBV15
d_gene: .
CDR3nt: TGTGCCACCAGCATGGGTAAATACAATGAGCAGTTCTTC
CDR3aa: CATSMGKYNEQFF

len: 12
j_gene: TRBJ1-1
abundance: .
v_gene: TRBV29-1
d_gene: .
CDR3nt: TGCAGCGTTGAAGAACAAAACTTTGAAGCTTTCTTT
CDR3aa: CSVEEQNFEAFF

len: 14
j_gene: TRBJ2-3
abundance: .
v_gene: TRBV28
d_gene: .
CDR3nt: TGTGCCAGCACCGTTTCGGATAGCACAGATACGCAGTATTTT
CDR3aa: CASTVSDSTDTQYF

len: 13
j_gene: TRBJ2-2
abundance: few
v_gene: TRBV20-1
d_gene: .
CDR3nt: TGCAGTGCTAGAACTACACACACCGGGGAGCTGTTTTTT
CDR3aa: CSARTTHTGELFF

len: 16
j_gene: TRBJ1-1
abundance: many
v_gene: TRBV4-2
d_gene: .
CDR3nt: TGTGCCAGCAGCCCAGACACAGGACGGGAGAACACTGAAGCTTTCTTT
CDR3aa: CASSPDTGRENTEAFF

len: 15
j_gene: TRBJ1-2
abundance: few
v_gene: TRBV3-1
d_gene: TRBD1
CDR3nt: TGTGCCAGCAGCCCACGACAGGGATTTAACCATGGCTACACCTTC
CDR3aa: CASSPRQGFNHGYTF

len: 14
j_gene: TRBJ1-1
abundance: few
v_gene: TRBV19
d_gene: .
CDR3nt: TGTGCCAGTATCCGGACTGGTATGAACACTGAAGCTTTCTTT
CDR3aa: CASIRTGMNTEAFF

len: 15
j_gene: TRBJ2-2
abundance: few
v_gene: TRBV6-5
d_gene: .
CDR3nt: TGTGCCAGCAGTTCCCATGACCGATACACCGGGGAGCTGTTTTTT
CDR3aa: CASSSHDRYTGELFF

len: 14
j_gene: TRBJ2-5
abundance: many
v_gene: TRBV20-1
d_gene: .
CDR3nt: TGCAGTGCTGCACCGGGACATCTACAAGAGACCCAGTACTTC
CDR3aa: CSAAPGHLQETQYF

len: 17
j_gene: TRBJ2-4
abundance: few
v_gene: TRBV24-1
d_gene: .
CDR3nt: TGTGCCACCAGTGATCCGTCCGGGGGAGTAGCCAAAAACATTCAGTACTTC
CDR3aa: CATSDPSGGVAKNIQYF

len: 14
j_gene: TRBJ1-1
abundance: .
v_gene: TRBV7-9
d_gene: .
CDR3nt: TGTGCCAGCTCCCTCTTACTTCATGAGACTGAAGCTTTCTTT
CDR3aa: CASSLLLHETEAFF

len: 15
j_gene: TRBJ2-1
abundance: few
v_gene: TRBV11-2
d_gene: .
CDR3nt: TGTGCCAGCAGCTTAGGGGCCCAACCCAACCATGAGCAGTTCTTC
CDR3aa: CASSLGAQPNHEQFF

len: 15
j_gene: TRBJ2-7
abundance: .
v_gene: TRBV11-2
d_gene: TRBD1
CDR3nt: TGTGCCAGCAGATCGACAGGGGCGCTCGACGGCGAGCAGTACTTC
CDR3aa: CASRSTGALDGEQYF

len: 11
j_gene: TRBJ2-5
abundance: many
v_gene: TRBV5-8
d_gene: .
CDR3nt: TGTGCCAGCAGCCCCTGGAAGACCCAGTACTTC
CDR3aa: CASSPWKTQYF

len: 14
j_gene: TRBJ1-1
abundance: .
v_gene: TRBV15
d_gene: .
CDR3nt: TGTGCCACCAGCAGAGATGTCAGGAACACTGAAGCTTTCTTT
CDR3aa: CATSRDVRNTEAFF

len: 14
j_gene: TRBJ1-2
abundance: .
v_gene: TRBV20-1
d_gene: .
CDR3nt: TGCAGTGCTGGAGGAGCTTTAACCGTCTATGGCTACACCTTC
CDR3aa: CSAGGALTVYGYTF

len: 14
j_gene: TRBJ2-7
abundance: .
v_gene: TRBV3-1
d_gene: TRBD2
CDR3nt: TGTGCCAGCAGCCCGGGGAGGGTCCGGTACGAGCAGTACTTC
CDR3aa: CASSPGRVRYEQYF

len: 15
j_gene: TRBJ2-7
abundance: many
v_gene: TRBV6-5
d_gene: .
CDR3nt: TGTGCCAGCAGTTACGACCAGCCTCCATCCTACGAGCAGTACTTC
CDR3aa: CASSYDQPPSYEQYF

len: 16
j_gene: TRBJ1-5
abundance: .
v_gene: TRBV6-2/TRBV6-3
d_gene: TRBD1
CDR3nt: TGTGCCAGCAGTCTAAACAGGGGGTCCACCAATCAGCCCCAGCATTTT
CDR3aa: CASSLNRGSTNQPQHF